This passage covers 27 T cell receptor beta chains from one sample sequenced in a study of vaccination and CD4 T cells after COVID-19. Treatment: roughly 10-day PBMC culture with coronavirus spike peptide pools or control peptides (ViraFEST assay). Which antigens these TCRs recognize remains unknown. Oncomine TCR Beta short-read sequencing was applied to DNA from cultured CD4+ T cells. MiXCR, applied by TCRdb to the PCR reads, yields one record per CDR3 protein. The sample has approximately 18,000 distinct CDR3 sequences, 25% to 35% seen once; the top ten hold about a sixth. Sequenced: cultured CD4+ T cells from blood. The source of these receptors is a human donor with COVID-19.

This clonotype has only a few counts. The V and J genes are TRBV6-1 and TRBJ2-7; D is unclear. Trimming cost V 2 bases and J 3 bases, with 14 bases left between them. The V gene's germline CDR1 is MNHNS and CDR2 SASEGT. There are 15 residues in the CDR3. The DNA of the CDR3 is TGTGCCAGCAGTGAATCTGGCCTGAAAATCTACGAGCAGTACTTC. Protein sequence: CASSESGLKIYEQYF.

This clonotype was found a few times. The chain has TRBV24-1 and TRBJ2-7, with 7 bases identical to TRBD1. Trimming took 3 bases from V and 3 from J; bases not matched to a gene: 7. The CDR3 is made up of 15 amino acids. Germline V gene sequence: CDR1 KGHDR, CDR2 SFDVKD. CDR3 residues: CATSDPRGKNYEQYF. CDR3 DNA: TGTGCCACCAGTGATCCCAGGGGGAAGAACTACGAGCAGTACTTC.

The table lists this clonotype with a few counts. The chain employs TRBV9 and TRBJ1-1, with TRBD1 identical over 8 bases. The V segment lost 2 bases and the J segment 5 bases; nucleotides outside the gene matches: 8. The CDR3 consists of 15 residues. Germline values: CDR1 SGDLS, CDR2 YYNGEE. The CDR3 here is CASSVEGQGWTEAFF. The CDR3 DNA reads TGTGCCAGCAGCGTGGAAGGACAGGGCTGGACTGAAGCTTTCTTT.

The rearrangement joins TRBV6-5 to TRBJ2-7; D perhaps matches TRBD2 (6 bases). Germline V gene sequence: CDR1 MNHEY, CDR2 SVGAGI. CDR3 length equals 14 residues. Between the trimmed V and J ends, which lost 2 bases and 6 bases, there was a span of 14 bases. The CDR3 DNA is TGTGCCAGCAGTTACGGGACTCAGACAGTCGAGCAGTACTTC. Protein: CASSYGTQTVEQYF.

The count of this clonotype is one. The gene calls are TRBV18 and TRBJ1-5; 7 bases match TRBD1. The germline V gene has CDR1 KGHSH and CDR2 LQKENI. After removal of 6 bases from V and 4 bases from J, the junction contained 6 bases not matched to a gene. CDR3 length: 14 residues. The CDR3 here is CASSRDSPNQPQHF. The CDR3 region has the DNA TGTGCCAGCTCCCGGGACAGCCCAAATCAGCCCCAGCATTTT. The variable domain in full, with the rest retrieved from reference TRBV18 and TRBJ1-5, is NAGVMQNPRHLVRRRGQEARLRCSPMKGHSHVYWYRQLPEEGLKFMVYLQKENIIDESGMPKERFSAEFPKEGPSILRIQQVVRGDSAAYFCASSRDSPNQPQHFGDGTRLSIL.

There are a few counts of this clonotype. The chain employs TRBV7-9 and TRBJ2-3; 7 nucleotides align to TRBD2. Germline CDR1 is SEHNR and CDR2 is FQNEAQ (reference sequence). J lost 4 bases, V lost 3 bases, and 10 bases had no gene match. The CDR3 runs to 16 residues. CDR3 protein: CASSFAGGGLSDTQYF. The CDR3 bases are TGTGCCAGCAGCTTCGCTGGCGGGGGTTTGTCAGATACGCAGTATTTT.

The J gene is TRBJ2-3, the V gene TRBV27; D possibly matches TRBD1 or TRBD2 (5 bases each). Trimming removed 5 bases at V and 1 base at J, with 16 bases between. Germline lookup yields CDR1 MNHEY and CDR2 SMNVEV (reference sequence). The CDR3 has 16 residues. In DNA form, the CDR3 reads TGTGCCAGCAGTCCGGGGACGGGGATTGGCACAGATACGCAGTATTTT. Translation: CASSPGTGIGTDTQYF.

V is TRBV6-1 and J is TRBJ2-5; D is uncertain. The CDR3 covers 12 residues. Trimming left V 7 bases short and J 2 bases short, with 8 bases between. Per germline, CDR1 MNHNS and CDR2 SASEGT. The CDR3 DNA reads TGTGCCAGCAACAACAGACAAGAGACCCAGTACTTC. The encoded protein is CASNNRQETQYF.

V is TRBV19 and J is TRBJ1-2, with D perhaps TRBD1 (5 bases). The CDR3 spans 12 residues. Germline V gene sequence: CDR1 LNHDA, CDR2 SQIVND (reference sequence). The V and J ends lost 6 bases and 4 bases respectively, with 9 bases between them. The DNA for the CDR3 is TGTGCCAGTAGGGACAAAATCTATGGCTACACCTTC. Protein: CASRDKIYGYTF.

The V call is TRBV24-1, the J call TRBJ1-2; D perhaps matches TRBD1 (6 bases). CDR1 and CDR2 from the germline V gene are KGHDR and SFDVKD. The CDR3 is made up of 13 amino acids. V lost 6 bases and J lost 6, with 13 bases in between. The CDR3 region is CATSPTGAHGYTF. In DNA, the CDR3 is TGTGCCACCAGTCCGACAGGCGCCCATGGCTACACCTTC.

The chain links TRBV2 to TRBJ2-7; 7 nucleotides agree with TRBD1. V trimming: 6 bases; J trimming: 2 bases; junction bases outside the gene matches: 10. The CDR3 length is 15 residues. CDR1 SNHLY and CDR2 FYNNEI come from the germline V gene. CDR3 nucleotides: TGTGCCAGCAGGGAGCTGAGGGGGCATACCTACGAGCAGTACTTC. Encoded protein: CASRELRGHTYEQYF.

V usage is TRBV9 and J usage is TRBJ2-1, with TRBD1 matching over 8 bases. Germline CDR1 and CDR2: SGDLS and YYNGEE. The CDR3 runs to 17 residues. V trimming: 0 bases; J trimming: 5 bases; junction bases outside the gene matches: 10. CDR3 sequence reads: CASSVGEGTGSHNEQFF. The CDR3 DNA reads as TGTGCCAGCAGCGTAGGCGAGGGGACAGGATCACACAATGAGCAGTTCTTC.

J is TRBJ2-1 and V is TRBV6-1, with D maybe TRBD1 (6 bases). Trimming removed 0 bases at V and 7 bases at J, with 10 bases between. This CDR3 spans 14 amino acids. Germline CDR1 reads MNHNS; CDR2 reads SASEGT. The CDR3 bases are TGTGCCAGCAGTGAAGCCAACAGGGCTAATGAGCAGTTCTTC. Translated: CASSEANRANEQFF.

Here the CDR3 reads CSAGQGDNYGYTF. As DNA, the CDR3 is TGCAGCGCAGGACAGGGGGACAACTATGGCTACACCTTC. The V call is TRBV29-1, the J call TRBJ1-2; TRBD1 matches at 10 bases. Germline V gives CDR1 SQVTM, CDR2 ANQGSEA. Trimming at V came to 7 bases and at J to 2 bases, leaving 4 bases not matched to a gene. The CDR3 is made up of 13 amino acids.

CDR3 coding DNA: TGCGCCAGCAGTGAGTTGGGCTACACTGAAGCTTTCTTT. Encoded protein: CASSELGYTEAFF. V gene TRBV10-1 combines with J gene TRBJ1-1; D gene unclear. Germline-derived CDR1 and CDR2 are WNHNN and SYGVQD (reference sequence). The CDR3 spans 13 residues. V dropped 1 base and J dropped 3 bases, with 6 bases sitting between them.

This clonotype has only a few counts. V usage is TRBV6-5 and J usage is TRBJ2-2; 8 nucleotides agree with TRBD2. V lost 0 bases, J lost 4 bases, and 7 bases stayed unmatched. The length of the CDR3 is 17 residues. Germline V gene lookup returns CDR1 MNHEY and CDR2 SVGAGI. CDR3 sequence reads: CASSYSKRGGRTGELFF. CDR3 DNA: TGTGCCAGCAGTTACTCGAAACGGGGGGGCCGCACCGGGGAGCTGTTTTTT.

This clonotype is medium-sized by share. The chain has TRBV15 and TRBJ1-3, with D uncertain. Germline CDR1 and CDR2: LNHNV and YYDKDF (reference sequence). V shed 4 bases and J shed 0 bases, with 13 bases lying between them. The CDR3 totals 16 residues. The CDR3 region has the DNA TGTGCCACCAGCAAGTTAGGGTTAAACTCTGGAAACACCATATATTTT. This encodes CATSKLGLNSGNTIYF.

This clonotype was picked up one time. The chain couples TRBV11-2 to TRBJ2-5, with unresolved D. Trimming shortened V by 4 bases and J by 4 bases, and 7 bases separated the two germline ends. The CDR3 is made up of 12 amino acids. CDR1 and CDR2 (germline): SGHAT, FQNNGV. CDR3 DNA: TGTGCCAGCAGCTCCGGACCAGAGACCCAGTACTTC. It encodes CASSSGPETQYF.

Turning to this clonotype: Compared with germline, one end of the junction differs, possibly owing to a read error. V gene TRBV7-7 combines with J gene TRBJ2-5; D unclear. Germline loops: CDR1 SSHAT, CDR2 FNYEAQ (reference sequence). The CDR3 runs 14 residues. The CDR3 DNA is TGTGCTAGCAGCCCCGCCCGATTCAAAGAGACCCAGTACTTC. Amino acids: CASSPARFKETQYF.

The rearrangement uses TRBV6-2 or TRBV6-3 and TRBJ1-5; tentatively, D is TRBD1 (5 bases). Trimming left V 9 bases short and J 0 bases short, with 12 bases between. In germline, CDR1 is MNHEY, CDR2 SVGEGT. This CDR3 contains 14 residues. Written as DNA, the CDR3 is TGTGCCAGAGCCCGACAGTATAGCAATCAGCCCCAGCATTTT. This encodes CARARQYSNQPQHF.

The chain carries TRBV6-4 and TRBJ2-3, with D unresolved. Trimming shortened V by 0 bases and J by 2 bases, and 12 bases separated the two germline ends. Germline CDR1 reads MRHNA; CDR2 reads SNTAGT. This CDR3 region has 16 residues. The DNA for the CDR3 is TGTGCCAGCAGTGACTCTTTGGGCAAGCCCACAGATACGCAGTATTTT. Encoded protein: CASSDSLGKPTDTQYF.

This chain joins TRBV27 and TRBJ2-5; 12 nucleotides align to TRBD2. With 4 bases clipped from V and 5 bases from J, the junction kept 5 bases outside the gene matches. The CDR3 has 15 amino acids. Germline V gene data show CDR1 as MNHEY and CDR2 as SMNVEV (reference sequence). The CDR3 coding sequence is TGTGCCAGCAGTTCCCCCGGGACTAGCGGGGAGACCCAGTACTTC. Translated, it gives CASSSPGTSGETQYF.

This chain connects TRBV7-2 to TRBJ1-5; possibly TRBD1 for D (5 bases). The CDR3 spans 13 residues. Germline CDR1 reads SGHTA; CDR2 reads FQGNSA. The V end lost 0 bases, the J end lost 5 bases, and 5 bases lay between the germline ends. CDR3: CASSLAGDQPQHF. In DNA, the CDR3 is TGTGCCAGCAGCTTAGCGGGGGATCAGCCCCAGCATTTT.

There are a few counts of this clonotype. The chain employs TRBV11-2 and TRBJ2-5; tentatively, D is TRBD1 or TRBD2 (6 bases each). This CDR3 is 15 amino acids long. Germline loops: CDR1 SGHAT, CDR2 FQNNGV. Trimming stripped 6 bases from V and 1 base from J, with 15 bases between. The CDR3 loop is CASSLIGGIQETQYF. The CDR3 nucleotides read TGTGCCAGCAGTTTGATAGGGGGGATCCAAGAGACCCAGTACTTC.

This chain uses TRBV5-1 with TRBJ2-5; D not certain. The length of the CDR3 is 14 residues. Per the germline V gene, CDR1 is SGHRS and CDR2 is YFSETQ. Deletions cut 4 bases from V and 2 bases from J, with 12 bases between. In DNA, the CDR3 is TGCGCCAGCAGCCCAGTGGTCCTTCAAGAGACCCAGTACTTC. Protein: CASSPVVLQETQYF.

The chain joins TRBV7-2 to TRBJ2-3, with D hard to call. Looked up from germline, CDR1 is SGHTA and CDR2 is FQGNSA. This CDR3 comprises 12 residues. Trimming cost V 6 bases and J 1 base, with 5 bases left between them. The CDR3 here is CASSLGTDTQYF. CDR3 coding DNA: TGTGCCAGCAGTCTCGGCACAGATACGCAGTATTTT. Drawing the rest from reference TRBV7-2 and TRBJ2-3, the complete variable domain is GAGVSQSPSNKVTEKGKDVELRCDPISGHTALYWYRQSLGQGLEFLIYFQGNSAPDKSGLPSDRFSAERTGGSVSTLTIQRTQQEDSAVYLCASSLGTDTQYFGPGTRLTVL.

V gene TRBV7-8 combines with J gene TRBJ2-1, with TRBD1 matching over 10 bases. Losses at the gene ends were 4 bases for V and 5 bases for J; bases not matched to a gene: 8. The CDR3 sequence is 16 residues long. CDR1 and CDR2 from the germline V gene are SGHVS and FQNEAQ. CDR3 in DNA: TGTGCCAGCAGCTCGCCCGGTGGGACAGGGGACAATGAGCAGTTCTTC. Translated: CASSSPGGTGDNEQFF.